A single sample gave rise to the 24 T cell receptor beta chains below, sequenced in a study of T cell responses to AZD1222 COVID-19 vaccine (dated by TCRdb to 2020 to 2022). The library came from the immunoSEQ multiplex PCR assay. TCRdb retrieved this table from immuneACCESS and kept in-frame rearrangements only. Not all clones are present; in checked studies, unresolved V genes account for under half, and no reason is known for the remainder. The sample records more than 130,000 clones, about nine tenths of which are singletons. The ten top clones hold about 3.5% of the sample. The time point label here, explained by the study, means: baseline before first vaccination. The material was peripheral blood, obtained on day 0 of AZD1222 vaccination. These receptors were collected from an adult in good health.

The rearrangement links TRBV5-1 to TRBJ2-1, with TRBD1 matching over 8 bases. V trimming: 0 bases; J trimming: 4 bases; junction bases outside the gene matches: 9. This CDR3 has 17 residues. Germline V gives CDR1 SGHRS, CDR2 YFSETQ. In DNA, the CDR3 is TGCGCCAGCAGCTTGGCGGATCAGGGGGCGGAATACAATGAGCAGTTCTTC. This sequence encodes CASSLADQGAEYNEQFF.

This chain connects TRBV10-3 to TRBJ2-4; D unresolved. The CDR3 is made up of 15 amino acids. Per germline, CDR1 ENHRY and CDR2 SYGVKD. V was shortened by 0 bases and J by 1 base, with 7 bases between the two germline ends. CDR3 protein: CAISESTGAKNIQYF. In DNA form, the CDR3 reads TGTGCCATCAGTGAGTCGACGGGCGCCAAAAACATTCAGTACTTC.

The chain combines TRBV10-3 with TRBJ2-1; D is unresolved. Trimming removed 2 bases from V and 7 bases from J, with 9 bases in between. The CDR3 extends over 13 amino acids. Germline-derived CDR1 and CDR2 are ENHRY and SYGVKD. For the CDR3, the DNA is TGTGCCATCAGTGAGACTGTCCCAAATGAGCAGTTCTTC. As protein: CAISETVPNEQFF.

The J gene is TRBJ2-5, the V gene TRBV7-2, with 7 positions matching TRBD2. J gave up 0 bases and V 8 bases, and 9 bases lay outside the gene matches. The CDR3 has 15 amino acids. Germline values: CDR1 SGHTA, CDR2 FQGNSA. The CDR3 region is CASFVGGKDQETQYF. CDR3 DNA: TGTGCCAGCTTCGTGGGGGGGAAGGACCAAGAGACCCAGTACTTC.

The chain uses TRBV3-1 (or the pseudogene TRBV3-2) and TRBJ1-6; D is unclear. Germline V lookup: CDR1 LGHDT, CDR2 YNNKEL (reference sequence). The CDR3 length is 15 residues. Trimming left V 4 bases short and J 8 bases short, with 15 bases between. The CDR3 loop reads CASSPGPLGDSPLHF. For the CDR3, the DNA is TGTGCCAGCAGCCCCGGACCCCTCGGGGATTCACCCCTCCACTTT.

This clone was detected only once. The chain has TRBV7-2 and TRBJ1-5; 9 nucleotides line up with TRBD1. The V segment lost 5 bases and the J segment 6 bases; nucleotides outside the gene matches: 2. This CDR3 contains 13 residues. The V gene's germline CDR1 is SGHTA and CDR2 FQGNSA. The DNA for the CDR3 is TGTGCCAGCAGCCGGGACAGGGTTCAGCCCCAGCATTTT. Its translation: CASSRDRVQPQHF. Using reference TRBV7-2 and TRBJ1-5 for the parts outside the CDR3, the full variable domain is GAGVSQSPSNKVTEKGKDVELRCDPISGHTALYWYRQSLGQGLEFLIYFQGNSAPDKSGLPSDRFSAERTGGSVSTLTIQRTQQEDSAVYLCASSRDRVQPQHFGDGTRLSIL.

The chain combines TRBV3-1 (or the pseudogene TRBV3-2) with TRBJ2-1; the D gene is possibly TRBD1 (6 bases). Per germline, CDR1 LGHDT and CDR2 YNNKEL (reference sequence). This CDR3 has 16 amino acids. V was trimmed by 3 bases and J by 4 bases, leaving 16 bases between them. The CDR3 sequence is CASSQTARGAYNEQFF. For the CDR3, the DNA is TGTGCCAGCAGCCAGACAGCCAGGGGTGCGTACAATGAGCAGTTCTTC.

CDR3 sequence: CASSQGQGHSGNTIYF. The CDR3 DNA sequence: TGTGCCAGCAGTCAGGGACAGGGGCACTCTGGAAACACCATATATTTT. The chain links TRBV2 to TRBJ1-3, with 10 positions matching TRBD1. The germline CDR1 and CDR2 sequences are SNHLY and FYNNEI. The trim removed 5 bases at V and 0 bases at J, leaving 4 bases unmatched. This CDR3 has 16 residues.

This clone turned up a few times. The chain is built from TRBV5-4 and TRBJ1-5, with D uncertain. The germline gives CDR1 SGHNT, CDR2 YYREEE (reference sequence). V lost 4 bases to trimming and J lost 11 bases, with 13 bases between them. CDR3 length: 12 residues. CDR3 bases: TGTGCCAGCAGCGTCGGGGATTCGTCCCAGCATTTT. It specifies CASSVGDSSQHF.

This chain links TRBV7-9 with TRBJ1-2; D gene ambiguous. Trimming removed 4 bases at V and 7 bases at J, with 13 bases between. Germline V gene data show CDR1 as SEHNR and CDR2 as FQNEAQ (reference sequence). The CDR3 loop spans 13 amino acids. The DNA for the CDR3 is TGTGCCAGCAGCTCCCCAGTGGAGGGTGGCTACACCTTC. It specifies CASSSPVEGGYTF.

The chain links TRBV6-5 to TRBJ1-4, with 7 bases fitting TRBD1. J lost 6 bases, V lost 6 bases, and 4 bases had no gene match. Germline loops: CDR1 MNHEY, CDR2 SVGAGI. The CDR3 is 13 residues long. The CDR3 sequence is CASSKGGYEKLFF. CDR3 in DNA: TGTGCCAGCAGCAAAGGGGGCTATGAAAAACTGTTTTTT.

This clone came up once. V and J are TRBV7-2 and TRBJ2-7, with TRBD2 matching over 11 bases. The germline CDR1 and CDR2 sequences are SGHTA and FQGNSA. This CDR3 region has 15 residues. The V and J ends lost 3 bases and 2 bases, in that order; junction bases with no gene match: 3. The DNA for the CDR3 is TGTGCCAGCAGCTTCGGGACTAGCGGAACCTACGAGCAGTACTTC. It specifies CASSFGTSGTYEQYF.

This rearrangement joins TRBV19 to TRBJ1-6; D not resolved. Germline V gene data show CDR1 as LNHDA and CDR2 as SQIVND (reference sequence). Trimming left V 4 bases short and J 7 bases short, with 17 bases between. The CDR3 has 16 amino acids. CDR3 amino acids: CASSKRRGRGNSPLHF. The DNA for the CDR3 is TGTGCCAGTAGTAAGAGACGGGGTAGAGGGAATTCACCCCTCCACTTT.

The CDR3: CASSLYVNTEAFF. DNA of the CDR3: TGTGCCAGCAGTTTATACGTGAACACTGAAGCTTTCTTT. V is TRBV27 and J is TRBJ1-1; D uncertain. CDR1 is MNHEY, CDR2 SMNVEV, per germline (reference sequence). V dropped 1 base and J dropped 0 bases, with 3 bases sitting between them. CDR3 length: 13 residues.

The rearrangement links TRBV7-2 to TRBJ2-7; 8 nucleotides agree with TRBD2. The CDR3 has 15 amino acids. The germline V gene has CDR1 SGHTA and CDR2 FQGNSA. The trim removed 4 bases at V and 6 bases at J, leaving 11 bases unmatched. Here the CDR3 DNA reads TGTGCCAGCAGCTCGTCGGGGGGGGCTAGATCCGAGCAGTACTTC. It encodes CASSSSGGARSEQYF.

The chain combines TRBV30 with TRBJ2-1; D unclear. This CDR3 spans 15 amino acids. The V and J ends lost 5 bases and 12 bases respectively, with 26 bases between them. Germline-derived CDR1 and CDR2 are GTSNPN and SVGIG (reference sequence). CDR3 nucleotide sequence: TGTGCCTGGGACTCCCGACCCGTCAGGTATGAATCGCAGTTCTTC. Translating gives CAWDSRPVRYESQFF. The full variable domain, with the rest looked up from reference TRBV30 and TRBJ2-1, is SQTIHQWPATLVQPVGSPLSLECTVEGTSNPNLYWYRQAAGRGLQLLFYSVGIGQISSEVPQNLSASRPQDRQFILSSKKLLLSDSGFYLCAWDSRPVRYESQFFGPGTRLTVL.

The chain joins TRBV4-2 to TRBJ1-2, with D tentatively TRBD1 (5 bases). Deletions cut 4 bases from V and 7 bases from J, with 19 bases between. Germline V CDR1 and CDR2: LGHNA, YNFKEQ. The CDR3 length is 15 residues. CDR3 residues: CASSLPEGGVGGYTF. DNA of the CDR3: TGTGCCAGCAGCCTCCCTGAGGGAGGGGTCGGTGGCTACACCTTC.

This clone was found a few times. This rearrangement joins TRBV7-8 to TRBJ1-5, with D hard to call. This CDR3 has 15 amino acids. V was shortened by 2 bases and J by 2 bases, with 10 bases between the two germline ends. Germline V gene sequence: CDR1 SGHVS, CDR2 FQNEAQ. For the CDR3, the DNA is TGTGCCAGCAGCTTATCCAATACGGGCAATCAGCCCCAGCATTTT. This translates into CASSLSNTGNQPQHF.

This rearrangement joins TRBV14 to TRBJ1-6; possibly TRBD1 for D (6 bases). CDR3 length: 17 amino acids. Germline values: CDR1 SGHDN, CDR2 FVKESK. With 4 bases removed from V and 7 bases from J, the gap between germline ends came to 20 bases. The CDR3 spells CASSPIPGTQRNSPLHF. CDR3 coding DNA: TGTGCCAGCAGCCCGATCCCCGGGACACAGAGAAATTCACCCCTCCACTTT.

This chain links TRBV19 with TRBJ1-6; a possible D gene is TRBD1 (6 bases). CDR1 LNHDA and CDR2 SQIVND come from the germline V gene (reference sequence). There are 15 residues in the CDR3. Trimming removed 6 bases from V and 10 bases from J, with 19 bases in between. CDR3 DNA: TGTGCCAGTAGCCAGACAGGCCGGGGGGAATCACCCCTCCACTTT. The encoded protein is CASSQTGRGESPLHF.

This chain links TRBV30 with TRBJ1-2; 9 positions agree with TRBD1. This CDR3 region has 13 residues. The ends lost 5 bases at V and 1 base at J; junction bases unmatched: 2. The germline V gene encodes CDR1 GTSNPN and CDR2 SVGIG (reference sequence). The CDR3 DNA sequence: TGTGCCTGGGCGACAGGGGGTAACTATGGCTACACCTTC. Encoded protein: CAWATGGNYGYTF.

CDR3 protein: CASSPDAYNEQFF. For the CDR3, the DNA is TGTGCCAGCAGTCCGGATGCCTACAATGAGCAGTTCTTC. The V gene is TRBV28, the J gene TRBJ2-1; D gene unclear. The CDR3 runs to 13 residues. The ends were cut back, 5 bases at V and 2 bases at J, with 7 bases in the middle. The germline CDR1 and CDR2 sequences are MDHEN and SYDVKM.

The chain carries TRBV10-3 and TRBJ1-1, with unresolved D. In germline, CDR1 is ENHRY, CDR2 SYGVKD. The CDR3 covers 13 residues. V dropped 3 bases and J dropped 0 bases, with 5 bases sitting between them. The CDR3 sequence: CAISDMVNTEAFF. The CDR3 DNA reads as TGTGCCATCAGTGATATGGTGAACACTGAAGCTTTCTTT.

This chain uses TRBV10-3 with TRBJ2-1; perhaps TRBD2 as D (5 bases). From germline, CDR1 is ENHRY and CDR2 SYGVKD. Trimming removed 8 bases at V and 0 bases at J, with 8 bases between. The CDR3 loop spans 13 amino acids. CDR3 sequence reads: CAIRGSSYNEQFF. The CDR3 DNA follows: TGTGCCATCCGGGGTAGCTCCTACAATGAGCAGTTCTTC.